One and the same sample provided the 24 T cell receptor beta chains below, sequenced in a study of brain T cells in children with intractable seizures (dated by TCRdb to the early 2020s). The intended sense of this specimen's time point label: blood from clinic visit 5 months post-surgery; TSC patient then seizure free. Receptor amplification or capture employed the immunoSEQ multiplex PCR assay. Not all clones reach the TCRdb copy of this immuneACCESS table, which keeps in-frame sequences only. Checked studies attribute under half of the gap to unresolved V genes and leave the rest unexplained. This sample comprises about 350,000 clones, about 93% of them detected only once. Clones ranked in the top ten supply about 6% of the sample. Material: peripheral blood, obtained about 5 months after surgery. The receptors come from a boy under three years old with tuberous sclerosis and intractable seizures.

The chain has TRBV4-1 and TRBJ1-5; D is perhaps TRBD1 (5 bases). Trimming took 1 base from V and 7 from J, leaving 11 bases between them. Germline CDR1 reads MGHRA; CDR2 reads YSYEKL. This CDR3 comprises 14 residues. CDR3 nucleotide sequence: TGCGCCAGCAGCCAAGGAGGGGCCGGCCAGCCCCAGCATTTT. This encodes CASSQGGAGQPQHF.

This chain links TRBV11-3 with TRBJ1-2; TRBD1 is a possible D gene (6 bases). In germline, CDR1 is SGHNT, CDR2 YENEEA. V gave up 0 bases and J gave up 4 bases, with 12 bases separating them. This CDR3 contains 15 residues. CDR3 residues: CASSLETGRTYGYTF. Here the CDR3 DNA reads TGTGCCAGCAGCTTAGAAACAGGGAGGACCTATGGCTACACCTTC. Combining the CDR3 with reference TRBV11-3 and TRBJ1-2 gives the whole variable domain EAGVVQSPRYKIIEKKQPVAFWCNPISGHNTLYWYLQNLGQGPELLIRYENEEAVDDSQLPKDRFSAERLKGVDSTLKIQPAELGDSAVYLCASSLETGRTYGYTFGSGTRLTVV.

For the CDR3, the DNA is TGTGCCAGCAGCTTAGACGGCTTGGGGACCCAGTACTTC. Amino acid sequence: CASSLDGLGTQYF. V and J are TRBV11-2 and TRBJ2-5; no clear D gene. This CDR3 comprises 13 residues. V was trimmed by 0 bases and J by 7 bases, leaving 9 bases between them. Germline V CDR1 and CDR2: SGHAT, FQNNGV.

The chain recombines TRBV10-2 with TRBJ2-1; D possibly corresponds to TRBD1 (5 bases). Germline V gives CDR1 WSHSY, CDR2 SAAADI. The CDR3 runs 15 residues. Trimming took 3 bases from V and 6 from J, leaving 15 bases between them. The CDR3 DNA is TGCGCCAGCAGTGAAGTGTCAGGGTATAGCAATGAGCAGTTCTTC. It encodes CASSEVSGYSNEQFF.

This CDR3 reads CASSLTGGSNQPQHF. In DNA, the CDR3 is TGTGCCAGCAGCTTAACGGGGGGAAGCAATCAGCCCCAGCATTTT. J is TRBJ1-5 and V is TRBV7-3, with D tentatively TRBD1 (5 bases). Germline V CDR1 and CDR2: SGHTA, FQGTGA. This CDR3 is 15 amino acids long. Trimming cost V 0 bases and J 1 base, with 7 bases left between them.

The V call is TRBV20-1, the J call TRBJ2-1; unclear D gene. This CDR3 has 11 amino acids. Germline assignment: CDR1 DFQATT and CDR2 SNEGSKA (reference sequence). The V end was cut by 4 bases, the J end by 10 bases, with 11 bases between. CDR3 bases: TGCAGTGCTAATGCCGTTCGAGAGCAGTTCTTC. Its translation is CSANAVREQFF.

This chain connects TRBV7-2 to TRBJ2-1, with D uncertain. V was cut by 6 bases and J by 5 bases, with 5 bases left in between. The germline V gene encodes CDR1 SGHTA and CDR2 FQGNSA. This CDR3 has 11 residues. The CDR3 loop reads CASRLNNEQFF. CDR3 coding DNA: TGTGCCAGCAGACTCAACAATGAGCAGTTCTTC.

CDR3 coding DNA: TGTGCCAGCAGCTCAGGGATTGGACAGTCCCAGCATTTT. This translates into CASSSGIGQSQHF. The chain employs TRBV6-5 and TRBJ1-5; weak D call: TRBD1 (6 bases). The CDR3 sequence is 13 residues long. Germline lookup yields CDR1 MNHEY and CDR2 SVGAGI. Trimming removed 6 bases at V and 11 bases at J, with 17 bases between.

For this clone: This CDR3 is also generated by other DNA sequences in the sample. The genes are TRBV12-3 or TRBV12-4 and TRBJ2-7, with 7 bases matching TRBD1. This CDR3 region has 11 residues. V lost 6 bases, J lost 4 bases, and 0 bases stayed unmatched. The CDR3 sequence is CASRQGYEQYF. CDR3 sequence (DNA): TGTGCCAGCAGACAGGGGTACGAGCAGTACTTC.

This clone was found once. Relative to the germline gene, one junction end is altered; a read error may explain this. The V call is TRBV30, the J call TRBJ2-5; TRBD1 or TRBD2 may be the D gene (6 bases each). The CDR3 length is 11 residues. From germline, CDR1 is GTSNPN and CDR2 SVGIG (reference sequence). The CDR3 coding sequence is TGTGCCTGGAGTGTAGGAGGGGGGCCAAACTTC. Translating gives CAWSVGGGPNF.

The chain employs TRBV28 and TRBJ2-1, with TRBD2 matching 10 bases. The CDR3 loop spans 14 amino acids. Per the germline V gene, CDR1 is MDHEN and CDR2 is SYDVKM. With V trimmed by 4 bases and J by 9 bases, 6 bases remained unmatched. CDR3 nucleotide sequence: TGTGCCAGCAGTTCGCCGGGACTAGCGCCTGAGCAGTTCTTC. It encodes CASSSPGLAPEQFF.

V and J are TRBV19 and TRBJ1-6, with unresolved D. Germline CDR1 reads LNHDA; CDR2 reads SQIVND (reference sequence). This CDR3 has 15 amino acids. With 7 bases removed from V and 0 bases from J, the gap between germline ends came to 10 bases. CDR3 sequence: CASKGASSYNSPLHF. The CDR3 region has the DNA TGTGCCAGTAAGGGCGCTAGCTCCTATAATTCACCCCTCCACTTT.

The CDR3 region has the DNA TGTGCCAGCAGCACACTAGCGGGAACCCGTGCCAAAAACATTCAGTACTTC. Protein sequence: CASSTLAGTRAKNIQYF. This sequence joins TRBV9 and TRBJ2-4; TRBD2 matches 10 bases. Germline values: CDR1 SGDLS, CDR2 YYNGEE. CDR3 length equals 17 residues. J was trimmed by 1 base and V by 4 bases; bases with no gene match: 8.

This rearrangement joins TRBV5-1 to TRBJ2-7; TRBD1 aligns across 7 bases. In germline, CDR1 is SGHRS, CDR2 YFSETQ. The CDR3 extends over 14 amino acids. The J segment lost 2 bases and the V segment lost 3 bases, leaving 5 bases of the junction unmatched. The CDR3: CASSYRTGPYEQYF. CDR3 in DNA: TGCGCCAGCAGCTATAGGACAGGCCCCTACGAGCAGTACTTC.

The chain couples TRBV10-3 to TRBJ2-1; no clear D gene. The CDR3 has 11 amino acids. V was shortened by 3 bases and J by 9 bases, with 6 bases between the two germline ends. Germline lookup yields CDR1 ENHRY and CDR2 SYGVKD. CDR3 sequence (DNA): TGTGCCATCAGTGAAACCCTTGAGCAGTTCTTC. Amino acids: CAISETLEQFF.

CDR3 protein: CASSVLAGVLDEQYF. CDR3 DNA sequence: TGTGCCAGCAGTGTCCTAGCGGGGGTTCTCGACGAGCAGTACTTC. The chain joins TRBV2 to TRBJ2-7, with 10 bases matching TRBD2. The CDR3 covers 15 residues. The germline gives CDR1 SNHLY, CDR2 FYNNEI. J was trimmed by 5 bases and V by 4 bases; bases with no gene match: 8.

The V and J genes are TRBV28 and TRBJ2-7; no firm D call. Germline V CDR1 and CDR2: MDHEN, SYDVKM. The CDR3 contains 13 residues. The ends were cut back, 4 bases at V and 2 bases at J, with 9 bases in the middle. The CDR3 coding sequence is TGTGCCAGCAGTTCCCCAGAGCCCTACGAGCAGTACTTC. Its translation is CASSSPEPYEQYF.

The rearrangement uses TRBV5-1 and TRBJ2-7, with D unresolved. V was cut by 0 bases and J by 0 bases, with 10 bases left in between. The germline V gene encodes CDR1 SGHRS and CDR2 YFSETQ. This CDR3 spans 15 amino acids. CDR3 protein: CASSLAVANSYEQYF. DNA for the CDR3: TGCGCCAGCAGCTTGGCGGTAGCTAACTCCTACGAGCAGTACTTC.

This clone was observed once. The chain joins TRBV4-1 to TRBJ1-2, with D perhaps matching TRBD1 (6 bases). This CDR3 has 13 residues. Trimming took off 9 bases at V and 5 bases at J, with 16 bases between the two ends. Germline lookup yields CDR1 MGHRA and CDR2 YSYEKL. CDR3 sequence reads: CASLIQGTYGYTF. CDR3 bases: TGCGCCAGTCTCATACAGGGAACTTATGGCTACACCTTC.

The chain employs TRBV11-3 and TRBJ2-7; D unclear. The germline V and J ends were trimmed by 1 base and 3 bases, with 10 bases remaining between them. Germline V CDR1 and CDR2: SGHNT, YENEEA. The CDR3 spans 14 residues. CDR3 sequence: CASSLGAGFYEQYF. The CDR3 coding sequence is TGTGCCAGCAGCTTAGGGGCAGGTTTCTACGAGCAGTACTTC.

This clone was found once. The chain has TRBV13 and TRBJ2-5; 14 nucleotides line up with TRBD2. Per the germline V gene, CDR1 is PRHDT and CDR2 is FYEKMQ (reference sequence). The V gene end was trimmed by 4 bases and the J gene end by 2 bases; junction bases not matched to a gene: 3. The CDR3 contains 16 residues. CDR3 amino acids: CASSWRLAGGQETQYF. The CDR3 bases are TGTGCCAGCAGCTGGAGACTAGCGGGGGGGCAAGAGACCCAGTACTTC.

The chain links TRBV7-9 to TRBJ1-1; D is uncertain. Trimming pared 5 bases from V and 0 bases from J, leaving 13 bases between. The V gene's germline CDR1 is SEHNR and CDR2 FQNEAQ (reference sequence). This CDR3 comprises 15 residues. The CDR3, as DNA: TGTGCCAGCAGCCAAGGTGGTCGTTTGAACACTGAAGCTTTCTTT. Translating it yields CASSQGGRLNTEAFF.

The chain joins TRBV9 to TRBJ2-3; 14 bases match TRBD2. There are 20 residues in the CDR3. Trimming cost V 3 bases and J 0 bases; bases outside gene matches: 12. The V gene's germline CDR1 is SGDLS and CDR2 YYNGEE. The CDR3 is CASSGRLAGGRMTSTDTQYF. The DNA for the CDR3 is TGTGCCAGCAGCGGCCGACTAGCGGGGGGGCGGATGACTAGCACAGATACGCAGTATTTT.

This CDR3 reads CASSLRTGEANYGYTF. As DNA, the CDR3 is TGTGCCAGCAGCCTTAGGACAGGGGAAGCTAACTATGGCTACACCTTC. The rearrangement links TRBV7-8 to TRBJ1-2, with 9 bases matching TRBD1. The germline V gene encodes CDR1 SGHVS and CDR2 FQNEAQ. The V and J ends lost 5 bases and 0 bases, in that order; junction bases with no gene match: 7. The CDR3 is 16 amino acids.